These T cell receptor beta chains were read from a single sample in a study of T cell responses to AZD1222 COVID-19 vaccine. Using immunoSEQ multiplex PCR, the repertoire was profiled, and TCRdb retains in-frame clones only, with some absent. This sample has about 110,000 clones, with about 90% found just once. The sample consisted of peripheral blood, taken on day 0 of AZD1222 vaccination. The receptors stem from an adult in good health. Each CDR3 is given without its conserved first and last residue. Clone size is given for some rows only: seen once, a few or many times, or a class if the clone is expanded.

TRBV5-1	TRBJ2-5	.	ASSLAALAAQETQY
TRBV3-1/TRBV3-2	TRBJ1-4	.	ASSQDRLGLGNEKLF
TRBV27	TRBJ2-7	.	ASSPAGFSYEQY
TRBV6-2/TRBV6-3	TRBJ2-7	.	ASSYSERAFSSYEQY
TRBV9	TRBJ2-7	.	ASSRDRRPYEQY
TRBV7-9	TRBJ1-6	.	ASSQSSGTDLH
TRBV5-1	TRBJ1-1	.	ASSSLDRGNTEAF
TRBV12-5	TRBJ1-5	.	ASASGEGGSNQPQH
TRBV6-6	TRBJ1-5	.	ASSLDRGGNQPQH
TRBV18	TRBJ2-7	.	ASSPLDSYEQY
TRBV7-2	TRBJ2-1	.	ASSLGTSGGEYEQF
TRBV19	TRBJ1-5	.	ASTPFLGGVSNQPQH
TRBV30	TRBJ2-7	.	AWSTGEGSEQY
TRBV18	TRBJ2-1	.	ASSPGGTTYNEQF
TRBV3-1/TRBV3-2	TRBJ2-7	once	ASSQGAPWAELVYEQY
TRBV7-2	TRBJ1-6	.	ASSLAAYAGSPLH
TRBV25-1	TRBJ2-1	.	ASSPLVGNEQF
TRBV29-1	TRBJ2-2	.	SADGATGELF
TRBV6-5	TRBJ1-5	.	ASRWGALDQPQH
TRBV4-1	TRBJ1-2	.	ASSQVGTGWDYGYT
TRBV7-9	TRBJ1-2	.	ASRSRTDSNYGYT
TRBV18	TRBJ1-4	.	ASSPTTGGGEKLF
TRBV20-1	TRBJ2-1	.	SAAQNGGQF
TRBV18	TRBJ1-1	once	ASSPGQDLLAF
TRBV4-2	TRBJ2-2	.	ASSVRALNTGELF
TRBV28	TRBJ1-2	.	ASTWGGIGYGYT
TRBV5-5	TRBJ2-3	once	ASSIVRGALAGTDTQY
TRBV19	TRBJ2-1	.	ASSISSTLPNNEQF
TRBV19	TRBJ1-3	.	ASSELLGTIY
TRBV6-5	TRBJ1-1	.	ASSYSSRDTEAF
TRBV7-9	TRBJ1-1	few	ASSLVEVYTEAF
TRBV30	TRBJ1-1	.	AWSTRGPDRGTEAF